The 5 T cell receptor beta chains presented below share a single source sample, sequenced in a study of blood T cell repertoires in COVID-19. Profiled with immunoSEQ multiplex PCR; TCRdb holds only in-frame clones, not every one. The sample gives some 400,000 clones, 81% of which show up once; 1.1% is in the top ten. Input material: peripheral blood. All receptors derive from a human donor with acute or convalescent COVID-19. The donor label of this sample is uncertain.

This clone was detected only once. The V and J genes are TRBV11-2 and TRBJ2-7, with 9 bases identical to TRBD1. This CDR3 spans 12 amino acids. Germline trimming cut 7 bases from V and 6 bases from J; bases unmatched to any gene: 4. CDR1 and CDR2 (germline): SGHAT, FQNNGV. CDR3 amino acids: CASTETGGEQYF. CDR3 bases: TGTGCCAGCACCGAGACAGGGGGCGAGCAGTACTTC.

The CDR3 coding sequence is TGCGCCAGCAGTGACATTGGGCGGGGGGGCCGAGGCACGCAGTATTTT. It encodes CASSDIGRGGRGTQYF. The rearrangement links TRBV10-2 to TRBJ2-3, with TRBD2 matching over 9 bases. Losses at the gene ends were 3 bases for V and 9 bases for J; bases not matched to a gene: 13. From germline, CDR1 is WSHSY and CDR2 SAAADI. The CDR3 is made up of 16 amino acids.

V and J are TRBV5-1 and TRBJ2-1; 13 bases are a match to TRBD2. This CDR3 is 16 amino acids long. Trimming at V came to 4 bases and at J to 10 bases, leaving 11 bases not matched to a gene. Per germline, CDR1 SGHRS and CDR2 YFSETQ. This chain's CDR3 is CASSAGGTSGVEEQFF. The CDR3 DNA reads TGCGCCAGCAGCGCAGGGGGGACTAGCGGGGTGGAAGAGCAGTTCTTC. Full variable domain (outside the CDR3, taken from reference TRBV5-1 and TRBJ2-1): KAGVTQTPRYLIKTRGQQVTLSCSPISGHRSVSWYQQTPGQGLQFLFEYFSETQRNKGNFPGRFSGRQFSNSRSEMNVSTLELGDSALYLCASSAGGTSGVEEQFFGPGTRLTVL.

The chain has TRBV5-5 and TRBJ1-3; 7 bases align to TRBD1. This CDR3 is 15 amino acids long. Germline values: CDR1 SGHKS, CDR2 YYEKEE (reference sequence). V trimming: 4 bases; J trimming: 0 bases; junction bases outside the gene matches: 4. The CDR3 here is CASSLDRFSGNTIYF. DNA of the CDR3: TGTGCCAGCAGCCTGGACAGGTTCTCTGGAAACACCATATATTTT.

The chain is built from TRBV28 and TRBJ2-2, with 8 bases aligning to TRBD2. V was pared by 3 bases and J by 3 bases, with 3 bases of the junction left unmatched. Germline assignment: CDR1 MDHEN and CDR2 SYDVKM. This CDR3 contains 15 residues. This CDR3 reads CASSFRGGYTGELFF. CDR3 in DNA: TGTGCCAGCAGTTTTCGGGGGGGGTACACCGGGGAGCTGTTTTTT.